Shown below are 5 T cell receptor beta chains from a single sample sequenced in a study of cytomegalovirus exposure and HLA in healthy donors. PCR amplification relied on 60 Vbeta primers (plus 13 Jbeta primers). Generated by immunoSEQ multiplex PCR, the TCRdb table keeps only in-frame clones and is missing some. Of around 130,000 clones in the sample, 76% are singletons; the top ten hold 1.8%. The specimen sequenced was PBMCs. The receptors come from a man aged 40-49 years in good health and CMV-seronegative.

CDR3 DNA: TGTGCCTGGAGTGCTACAGGGAATTATGGCTACACCTTC. As protein: CAWSATGNYGYTF. The chain couples TRBV30 to TRBJ1-2; D might be TRBD1 (6 bases). The length of the CDR3 is 13 residues. Trimming shortened V by 1 base and J by 5 bases, and 11 bases separated the two germline ends. Germline loops: CDR1 GTSNPN, CDR2 SVGIG (reference sequence).

This chain connects TRBV11-3 to TRBJ2-6, with D maybe TRBD1 (7 bases). Trimming removed 5 bases from V and 2 bases from J, with 10 bases in between. The V gene's germline CDR1 is SGHNT and CDR2 YENEEA. This CDR3 has 15 amino acids. The CDR3 here is CASSQGGTGANVLTF. CDR3 DNA sequence: TGTGCCAGCAGCCAGGGGGGTACTGGGGCCAACGTCCTGACTTTC.

V is TRBV7-6 and J is TRBJ2-7; weak D call: TRBD1 (6 bases). The CDR3 extends over 16 amino acids. The germline V and J ends were trimmed by 1 base and 0 bases, with 13 bases remaining between them. Germline CDR1 SGHVS, CDR2 FNYEAQ. As DNA, the CDR3 is TGTGCCAGCAGCTTAGTTAACAGGGTAAACTCCTACGAGCAGTACTTC. It yields the protein CASSLVNRVNSYEQYF.

This clone appeared a few times. The chain uses TRBV18 and TRBJ1-2; TRBD1 might be the D (6 bases). The CDR3 covers 14 residues. The germline V gene encodes CDR1 KGHSH and CDR2 LQKENI. V lost 2 bases and J lost 8, with 15 bases in between. The CDR3: CASSPSDRTLGYTF. CDR3 DNA sequence: TGTGCCAGCTCACCATCTGACAGGACACTGGGCTACACCTTC.

The chain carries TRBV28 and TRBJ2-7; D ambiguous. This CDR3 has 18 amino acids. Germline V gene lookup returns CDR1 MDHEN and CDR2 SYDVKM. Trimming pared 3 bases from V and 0 bases from J, leaving 21 bases between. CDR3 region: CASSFVLSVQATSYEQYF. The CDR3, as DNA: TGTGCCAGCAGTTTCGTGCTGAGTGTGCAGGCCACCTCCTACGAGCAGTACTTC.